This T cell receptor (beta chain) was profiled in a study of metastatic and nonmetastatic thyroid tumors. For the study at large: A comparison of repertoires was made across blood and tumor or nodule tissue from malignant and benign thyroid patients.

Trimming stripped 7 bases from V and 4 bases from J, with 13 bases between. This CDR3 comprises 13 residues. The germline V gene encodes CDR1 MNHNS and CDR2 SASEGT. Study-wide findings and caveats: Reported TCR beta diversity, measured in blood and tumor, was significantly higher for malignant thyroid tumors than for benign nodules.

In the source study's methods: Clinicopathological groups supplied CDR3 differences that were used to build a distant-metastasis classifier for papillary thyroid cancer. TCRdb re-analyzed the PCR reads through MiXCR. The V and J calls here are based on TCRdb, not the publication. The data contain over 20,000 clones, approximately 15% of them singletons. Every patient was untreated before thyroid surgery. This clone was picked up many times. Antigen: not known. The sequenced sample was tumor tissue. The clonotype comes from a female donor with papillary thyroid cancer or a benign thyroid nodule (not recorded which). Some clones in this sample may be carry-over from other donors' samples. This chain links TRBV6-1 with TRBJ2-5; perhaps TRBD1 as D (6 bases). Written as DNA, the CDR3 is TGTGCCAGCACTGGACAGAGCTCAGAGACCCAGTACTTC. Protein sequence: CASTGQSSETQYF.